The 17 T cell receptor beta chains reported below all come from one sample, sequenced in a study of metastatic and nonmetastatic thyroid tumors. MiXCR reprocessed the PCR reads for TCRdb. The table records approximately 19,000 clones, over 20% of them present only once. Ahead of thyroid surgery, no patient had received treatment of any kind. The sequencing input was tumor tissue. All receptors derive from a male donor with papillary thyroid cancer or a benign thyroid nodule (not recorded which). Some clones in this sample may be carry-over from other donors' samples.

This rearrangement joins TRBV3-1 to TRBJ2-5; D tentatively reads TRBD1 or TRBD2 (5 bases each). The CDR3 loop spans 11 amino acids. In germline, CDR1 is LGHDT, CDR2 YNNKEL (reference sequence). Trimming shortened V by 7 bases and J by 9 bases, and 12 bases separated the two germline ends. CDR3: CASIPQEAQYF. The CDR3 region has the DNA TGTGCCAGCATCCCACAGGAGGCCCAGTACTTC.

This clone was found many times. V usage is TRBV12-3 or TRBV12-4 and J usage is TRBJ1-5, with 7 positions matching TRBD1. The CDR3 is 16 residues long. Germline trimming cut 7 bases from V and 4 bases from J; bases unmatched to any gene: 13. CDR3 DNA: TGTGCCAGCACCCAAACAACAGGGGCTTTAAATCAGCCCCAGCATTTT. Translating it yields CASTQTTGALNQPQHF.

V and J are TRBV28 and TRBJ2-7, with TRBD1 as a possible D gene (5 bases). The CDR3 length is 13 residues. The ends were cut back, 8 bases at V and 1 base at J, with 12 bases in the middle. Germline assignment: CDR1 MDHEN and CDR2 SYDVKM. CDR3 protein: CASRNRYSYEQYF. CDR3 DNA: TGTGCCAGCCGGAACAGGTATTCCTACGAGCAGTACTTC.

Many counts were recorded for this clone. V usage is TRBV11-2 and J usage is TRBJ2-5, with D possibly being TRBD1 (6 bases). This CDR3 comprises 16 residues. The germline V gene encodes CDR1 SGHAT and CDR2 FQNNGV. The V and J ends lost 0 bases and 9 bases respectively, with 20 bases between them. The chain's CDR3 is CASSLERWGTQGSQYF. DNA of the CDR3: TGTGCCAGCAGCTTAGAGCGTTGGGGTACGCAGGGGTCCCAGTACTTC.

This clone was seen ten or more times. The genes are TRBV2 and TRBJ2-1; 7 nucleotides match TRBD2. This CDR3 comprises 14 residues. The V gene's germline CDR1 is SNHLY and CDR2 FYNNEI. V shed 6 bases and J 8 bases; nucleotides not matched to a gene: 10. The CDR3 DNA reads TGTGCCAGCAGGCTGGGGACTATATTCCATGAGCAGTTCTTC. Residues: CASRLGTIFHEQFF.

This clone has at least ten counts. This sample includes further DNA sequences coding for the same CDR3. This sequence joins TRBV20-1 and TRBJ2-7; 7 bases agree with TRBD2. The V and J ends lost 1 base and 3 bases, in that order; junction bases with no gene match: 12. The CDR3 loop spans 16 amino acids. The germline V gene encodes CDR1 DFQATT and CDR2 SNEGSKA (reference sequence). This CDR3 is CSARGGGGGGHYEQYF. CDR3 DNA sequence: TGCAGTGCTAGAGGGGGGGGTGGAGGTGGACACTACGAGCAGTACTTC.

In this sample, this clone turned up many times. The chain carries TRBV5-4 and TRBJ2-1, with D perhaps TRBD2 (5 bases). Germline values: CDR1 SGHNT, CDR2 YYREEE (reference sequence). This CDR3 has 15 residues. V was cut by 1 base and J by 1 base, with 9 bases left in between. CDR3 in amino acids: CASSLPGLSYNEQFF. DNA of the CDR3: TGTGCCAGCAGCTTGCCCGGACTGTCCTACAATGAGCAGTTCTTC. The full variable domain, with the rest looked up from reference TRBV5-4 and TRBJ2-1, is ETGVTQSPTHLIKTRGQQVTLRCSSQSGHNTVSWYQQALGQGPQFIFQYYREEENGRGNFPPRFSGLQFPNYSSELNVNALELDDSALYLCASSLPGLSYNEQFFGPGTRLTVL.

In this sample, this clone turned up many times. The CDR3 sequence is CSALPVSGANVLTF. The CDR3 DNA reads as TGCAGTGCTCTACCTGTCTCTGGGGCCAACGTCCTGACTTTC. This chain uses TRBV20-1 with TRBJ2-6; D is undetermined. This CDR3 contains 14 residues. Germline assignment: CDR1 DFQATT and CDR2 SNEGSKA (reference sequence). Trimming removed 5 bases at V and 0 bases at J, with 8 bases between.

This clone was picked up many times. A junction end diverges from the germline sequence, so it may reflect a read error. The chain joins TRBV20-1 to TRBJ2-1, with 11 nucleotides matching TRBD2. The germline V gene encodes CDR1 DFQATT and CDR2 SNEGSKA (reference sequence). This CDR3 comprises 13 residues. DNA of the CDR3: TGCAGTGCTACAATACTAGCGGGAGCTCCAAAACCCTTC. This codes for CSATILAGAPKPF.

The chain joins TRBV6-1 to TRBJ2-7, with D maybe TRBD2 (6 bases). The CDR3 has 15 residues. V was shortened by 10 bases and J by 1 base, with 20 bases between the two germline ends. Germline loops: CDR1 MNHNS, CDR2 SASEGT. CDR3 nucleotides: TGTGCCACACCTCCTGGAGGGGCGCAATCCTACGAGCAGTACTTC. Translation: CATPPGGAQSYEQYF.

As for this clone: This may come from a read error, since a much larger clone is one base off. CDR3 loop: CASSIPTGCEQYF. In DNA form, the CDR3 reads TGTGCCAGTAGTATACCGACAGGGTGCGAGCAGTACTTC. The chain carries TRBV19 and TRBJ2-7; 7 bases are shared with TRBD1. This CDR3 contains 13 residues. V lost 2 bases and J lost 6; bases outside the gene matches: 4. Germline loops: CDR1 LNHDA, CDR2 SQIVND (reference sequence).

The CDR3: CASSRGLGDRTQYF. Here the CDR3 DNA reads TGTGCCAGCAGCCGGGGACTAGGGGACAGGACCCAGTACTTC. The chain recombines TRBV11-3 with TRBJ2-5; tentatively, D is TRBD2 (8 bases). Germline V gene sequence: CDR1 SGHNT, CDR2 YENEEA. The CDR3 is 14 amino acids. V lost 5 bases, J lost 7 bases, and 17 bases lay in between. Complete variable domain (other parts from reference TRBV11-3 and TRBJ2-5): EAGVVQSPRYKIIEKKQPVAFWCNPISGHNTLYWYLQNLGQGPELLIRYENEEAVDDSQLPKDRFSAERLKGVDSTLKIQPAELGDSAVYLCASSRGLGDRTQYFGPGTRLLVL.

This clone was found many times. The chain links TRBV6-1 to TRBJ1-5; D perhaps matches TRBD1 (5 bases). V dropped 7 bases and J dropped 7 bases, with 14 bases sitting between them. Germline V gene data show CDR1 as MNHNS and CDR2 as SASEGT. The CDR3 has 13 amino acids. The CDR3 reads CASTSTGGQPQHF. CDR3 coding DNA: TGTGCCAGCACCTCGACCGGGGGGCAGCCCCAGCATTTT.

This chain joins TRBV4-2 and TRBJ2-7; perhaps TRBD2 as D (6 bases). The germline CDR1 and CDR2 sequences are LGHNA and YNFKEQ. The V gene lost 0 bases and the J gene lost 3 bases, with 12 bases spanning the gap. The CDR3 has 15 residues. The CDR3 DNA sequence: TGTGCCAGCAGCCAAGAGGGGGGAGAGGGCTACGAGCAGTACTTC. It translates to CASSQEGGEGYEQYF.

This clone has ten or more counts. V usage is TRBV19 and J usage is TRBJ1-1, with D unclear. V gave up 3 bases and J gave up 0 bases, with 8 bases separating them. The CDR3 length is 14 residues. Per the germline V gene, CDR1 is LNHDA and CDR2 is SQIVND (reference sequence). CDR3 nucleotides: TGTGCCAGTAGTATGAGGCGGATGAACACTGAAGCTTTCTTT. Its protein is CASSMRRMNTEAFF.

The CDR3 DNA reads as TGCAGTGCCCTAGCAGCGAATTGGTACGAGCAGTACTTC. Residues: CSALAANWYEQYF. V is TRBV20-1 and J is TRBJ2-7, with D possibly being TRBD2 (5 bases). CDR1 and CDR2 from the germline V gene are DFQATT and SNEGSKA (reference sequence). The length of the CDR3 is 13 residues. Deletions cut 6 bases from V and 4 bases from J, with 16 bases between.

The genes are TRBV13 and TRBJ1-2; D is ambiguous. The germline V gene encodes CDR1 PRHDT and CDR2 FYEKMQ (reference sequence). With 2 bases removed from V and 0 bases from J, the gap between germline ends came to 7 bases. The CDR3 totals 14 residues. The chain's CDR3 is CASSLSRTNYGYTF. CDR3 DNA sequence: TGTGCCAGCAGCTTATCCAGGACTAACTATGGCTACACCTTC.